This T cell receptor beta chain was recovered during a study of T cell repertoires in cytomegalovirus infection. Study in general: CMV epitopes that were recently identified and HLA-C-restricted were used alongside well-studied HLA-B-restricted ones. Indications came from public TCR beta signatures; they pointed to CMV infection and to a matching HLA type. Whole-study findings and limits: In two of eight donors, the top clonotype was HLA-C-restricted CMV-specific. Pooled public TCR beta family frequency picked out CMV carriers with the relevant HLA.

Germline assignment: CDR1 MRHNA and CDR2 SNTAGT. V was pared by 6 bases and J by 8 bases, with 13 bases between. The length of the CDR3 is 12 residues. With regard to this clonotype: The antigen remains unidentified.

Each CDR3 protein is one row after TCRdb ran MiXCR on the reads. The sample lists around 770,000 distinct CDR3 sequences, under 35% occurring once. The TCR comes from a human donor in good health (CMV status not recorded). Some clones in this sample may be carry-over from other donors' samples. The V call is TRBV6-4, the J call TRBJ1-1, with TRBD1 as a possible D gene (6 bases). Sequenced here: cultured CD8+ T cells from PBMCs, sampled from culture after CMV antigen stimulation. This chain's CDR3 is CASRDSIGEAFF. The DNA for the CDR3 is TGTGCCAGCAGGGACAGCATAGGAGAAGCTTTCTTT.